These T cell receptor beta chains were read from a single sample in a study of blood T cells in healthy people across ages. TCRdb processed the 5' RACE reads anew with MiXCR; each CDR3 protein has one entry. Found here are hundreds of thousands of distinct CDR3 sequences, around two fifths of them singletons; the top ten hold roughly a fifth. What was sequenced was blood. Receptors originate from a man aged 60 to 75 in good health. CDR3s include the opening cysteine and the closing phenylalanine or tryptophan. D genes are given only for firm matches. The listing skips clone size in some rows; elsewhere it reads once, few, many or a size class.

D,J,size,V,DNA,CDR3
TRBD1,TRBJ1-2,NA,TRBV20-1,TGCAGTGCTAGAGGATCGGGAGGGAGGGGGCGTCTTGGTGGCTACACCTTC,CSARGSGGRGRLGGYTF
TRBD1,TRBJ1-6,NA,TRBV7-9,TGTGCCACTCAGACAGGGGGCGAGCGATCCCTCCACTTT,CATQTGGERSLHF
TRBD2,TRBJ2-7,NA,TRBV20-1,TGCAGCGCTAGTGGCTCGGGGGGGTTTGGCTACGAGCAGTACTTC,CSASGSGGFGYEQYF
TRBD2,TRBJ2-5,NA,TRBV20-1,TGCAGTGCTTCAGTGACTAGCGGGGCCGCTGGGGAGCAGTACTTC,CSASVTSGAAGEQYF
TRBD1,TRBJ2-5,NA,TRBV9,TGTGCCAGCAGCAAGACAGGGACCCAAGAGACCCAGTACTTC,CASSKTGTQETQYF
NA,TRBJ1-1,once,TRBV20-1,TGCAGTGCTCGACCGAACACTGAAGCTTTCTTT,CSARPNTEAFF
TRBD1,TRBJ2-5,once,TRBV7-2,TGTGCCAGCGGCCCACAGCCGACAGGGTCGGGGACCCAGTACTTC,CASGPQPTGSGTQYF
TRBD1,TRBJ2-3,NA,TRBV12-3/TRBV12-4,TGTGCCAGCACTACCAGAGGGGGCACAGATGCGCAGTATTTT,CASTTRGGTDAQYF
TRBD2,TRBJ2-5,NA,TRBV7-9,TGTGCCAGCACCCTTGACTTACTAGCGAGCAATGAGCAGTACTTC,CASTLDLLASNEQYF
NA,TRBJ1-5,few,TRBV18,TGTGCCAGCTCCCGCGCCGGGGGTTTCAATCAGCCCCAGCATTTT,CASSRAGGFNQPQHF
TRBD2,TRBJ2-5,few,TRBV5-1,TGCGCCAGCAGCTTGCGGCTAGCGGGGAGCCAAGAGACCCAGTACTTC,CASSLRLAGSQETQYF
NA,TRBJ1-1,NA,TRBV29-1,TGCAGCGTTGGGGGGGTGACTGAAGCTTTCTTT,CSVGGVTEAFF
NA,TRBJ2-6,NA,TRBV14,TGTGCCAGCAGCCCCGACAGGTCCTGGGCCAACGTCCTGACTTTC,CASSPDRSWANVLTF
NA,TRBJ2-7,NA,TRBV19,TGTGCCAGTAGTCCTTTGGCGACGGCCACCTACGAGCAGTACTTC,CASSPLATATYEQYF
NA,TRBJ2-1,NA,TRBV7-3,TGTGCCAGCAGCTTACGGTCGCAAGTTACCTACAATGAGCAGTTCTTC,CASSLRSQVTYNEQFF
NA,TRBJ1-6,NA,TRBV6-2/TRBV6-3,TGTGCCAGCAGGGAGGAGGGAGTCCCCCTCCACTTT,CASREEGVPLHF
NA,TRBJ2-7,NA,TRBV4-3,TGCGCCAGCAGCCAAGATCTTGGGCTAGCTTCCCACGAGCAGTACTTC,CASSQDLGLASHEQYF
NA,TRBJ2-4,few,TRBV27,TGTGCCAGCAGTTTTAGTCCCCTAGAGCAGTACTTC,CASSFSPLEQYF
TRBD2,TRBJ2-5,NA,TRBV3-1,TGTGCCAGCAGCTTCCGGACTAGCGGAACCTTTTCTGAGACCCAGTACTTC,CASSFRTSGTFSETQYF
NA,TRBJ2-7,NA,TRBV10-3,TGTGCCATCAGCCTACGGGGGGCGAGCAACGAGCAGTACTTC,CAISLRGASNEQYF
NA,TRBJ1-1,NA,TRBV29-1,TGCAGCGTCTCCCGTCGCGGGGCCCTCACTGAAGTTTTCTTT,CSVSRRGALTEVFF
TRBD1,TRBJ2-7,NA,TRBV20-1,TGCAGTGCTGGATTCAACCGGGACAGGGGGTACGAGCAGTACTTC,CSAGFNRDRGYEQYF
TRBD2,TRBJ2-7,few,TRBV3-1,TGTGCCAGTCGTTCCTTAGCGGGAGGGCCTGGCGAGCAGTACTTC,CASRSLAGGPGEQYF
TRBD2,TRBJ2-1,NA,TRBV6-2/TRBV6-3,TGTGCCAGCAGCCCTATTAGCGGGGGTGTTGAGCAGTTCTTC,CASSPISGGVEQFF
TRBD1,TRBJ2-5,NA,TRBV12-3/TRBV12-4,TGTGCCAGCAGGGGGGACAGGGGAGGAATAGAGACCCAGTACTTC,CASRGDRGGIETQYF
NA,TRBJ2-3,few,TRBV12-3/TRBV12-4,TGTGCCAGCAGTTCATTAACAGAGGAGGGCACAGATACGCAGTATTTT,CASSSLTEEGTDTQYF
NA,TRBJ1-2,NA,TRBV2,TGTGCCAGCAGTGATAGAGGGGTTTTTTCGGTCTATGGCTACACCTTC,CASSDRGVFSVYGYTF
NA,TRBJ1-2,NA,TRBV2,TGTGCCAGCAGTGAAGCGCCCGGGAATGGCTACACCTTC,CASSEAPGNGYTF
TRBD1,TRBJ2-7,NA,TRBV28,TGTGCCAGCACCCCCTGGTCGTCAGGGGGAGAGCAATACTTC,CASTPWSSGGEQYF
NA,TRBJ2-7,NA,TRBV7-9,TGTGCCAGCAGCCAATTCGACGGTTCCTACGAGCAGTACTTC,CASSQFDGSYEQYF
TRBD2,TRBJ2-5,NA,TRBV11-1,TGTGCCAGCAGCTCCCTACGACTAGCGGAGGCGGAGACCCAGTACTTC,CASSSLRLAEAETQYF
NA,TRBJ2-7,NA,TRBV6-6,TGTGCCAGCAGTTCCCTTGGGGGATTCTCCTACGAGCAGTACTTC,CASSSLGGFSYEQYF